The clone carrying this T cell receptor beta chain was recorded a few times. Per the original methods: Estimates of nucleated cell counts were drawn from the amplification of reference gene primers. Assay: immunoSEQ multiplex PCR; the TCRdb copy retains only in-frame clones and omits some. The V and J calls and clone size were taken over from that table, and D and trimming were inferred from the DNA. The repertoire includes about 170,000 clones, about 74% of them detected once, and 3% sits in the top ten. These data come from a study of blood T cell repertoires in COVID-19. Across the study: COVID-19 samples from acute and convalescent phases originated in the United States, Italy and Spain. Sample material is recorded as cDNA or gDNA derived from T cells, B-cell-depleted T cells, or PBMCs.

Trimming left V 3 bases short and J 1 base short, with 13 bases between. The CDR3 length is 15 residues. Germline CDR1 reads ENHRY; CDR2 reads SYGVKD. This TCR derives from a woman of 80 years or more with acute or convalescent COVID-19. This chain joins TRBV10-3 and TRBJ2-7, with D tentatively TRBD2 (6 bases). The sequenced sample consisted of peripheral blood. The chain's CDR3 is CAISDVGGKSYEQYF. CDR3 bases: TGTGCCATCAGTGATGTCGGCGGGAAGTCCTACGAGCAGTACTTC.